This T cell receptor beta chain derives from a study of T cell responses to AZD1222 COVID-19 vaccine. Background on the study: Pooled in the analysis were second doses at about 4 or about 12 weeks.

Libraries were prepared by immunoSEQ multiplex PCR; TCRdb keeps only in-frame clonotypes and omits some of them. The sample lists about 110,000 clones, 85% to 95% occurring once. As for this clone: The target antigen is unknown.

Regarding the study as a whole: Unmutated variant regions are reportedly targeted by nearly half of spike-specific TCRs. CD4 TCRs linked to vaccination spanned spike, dominating at 160-218 and 743-854. When two AZD1222 doses had been given, Spike-specific TCR breadth and depth rose.

The germline V gene encodes CDR1 MDHEN and CDR2 SYDVKM. This CDR3 has 15 residues. J gave up 6 bases and V 3 bases, and 8 bases lay outside the gene matches. Sequences were derived from peripheral blood, sampled on day 0 of AZD1222 vaccination. This receptor was obtained from an adult in good health. The chain joins TRBV28 to TRBJ1-2, with 9 bases that match TRBD1. Here the CDR3 DNA reads TGTGCCAGCAGTTTGTTTGACAGGGGGAACCATGGCTACACCTTC. The encoded protein is CASSLFDRGNHGYTF.